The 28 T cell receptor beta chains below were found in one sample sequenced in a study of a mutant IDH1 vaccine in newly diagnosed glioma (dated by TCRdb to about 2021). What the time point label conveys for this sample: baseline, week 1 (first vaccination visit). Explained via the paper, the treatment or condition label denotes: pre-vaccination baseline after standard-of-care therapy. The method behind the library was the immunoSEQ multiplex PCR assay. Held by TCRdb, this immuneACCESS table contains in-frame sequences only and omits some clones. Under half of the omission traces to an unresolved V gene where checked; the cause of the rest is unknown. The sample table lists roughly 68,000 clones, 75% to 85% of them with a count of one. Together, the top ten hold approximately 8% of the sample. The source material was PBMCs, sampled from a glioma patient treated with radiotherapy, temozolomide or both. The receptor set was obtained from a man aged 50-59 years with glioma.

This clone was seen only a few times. CDR3 coding DNA: TGTGCCAGCAGTCCCTCTAGGGAGGGGGCGCCGGGCTACACCTTC. It specifies CASSPSREGAPGYTF. This sequence joins TRBV28 and TRBJ1-2; 7 bases are shared with TRBD1. CDR3 length: 15 residues. Germline loops: CDR1 MDHEN, CDR2 SYDVKM. V lost 5 bases, J lost 8 bases, and 14 bases stayed unmatched.

In DNA, the CDR3 is TGTGCCAGCTCTAGCGGGGTGTACAATGAGCAGTTCTTC. Protein product: CASSSGVYNEQFF. The rearrangement links TRBV6-5 to TRBJ2-1; 9 bases map to TRBD2. Germline CDR1 is MNHEY and CDR2 is SVGAGI. The CDR3 consists of 13 residues. J lost 4 bases, V lost 8 bases, and 3 bases had no gene match.

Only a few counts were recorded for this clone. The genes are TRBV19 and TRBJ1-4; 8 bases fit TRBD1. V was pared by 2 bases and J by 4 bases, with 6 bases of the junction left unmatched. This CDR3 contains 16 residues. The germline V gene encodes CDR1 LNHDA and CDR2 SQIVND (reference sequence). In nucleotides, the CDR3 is TGTGCCAGTAGTATACCGGCAGGGGGCCTTAATGAAAAACTGTTTTTT. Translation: CASSIPAGGLNEKLFF.

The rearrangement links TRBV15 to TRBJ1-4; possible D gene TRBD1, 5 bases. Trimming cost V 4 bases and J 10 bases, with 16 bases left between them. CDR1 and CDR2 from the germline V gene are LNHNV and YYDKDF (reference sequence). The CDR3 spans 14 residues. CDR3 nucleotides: TGTGCCACCAGCACAAGGACTTACGGGGGAAAACTGTTTTTT. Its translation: CATSTRTYGGKLFF.

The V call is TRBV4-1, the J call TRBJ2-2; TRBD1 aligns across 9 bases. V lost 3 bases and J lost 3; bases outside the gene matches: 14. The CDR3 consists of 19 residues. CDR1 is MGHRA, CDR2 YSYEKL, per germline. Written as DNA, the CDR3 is TGCGCCAGCAGCCAGGAGAGGGGACAGGGCCTACGCGACACCGGGGAGCTGTTTTTT. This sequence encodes CASSQERGQGLRDTGELFF.

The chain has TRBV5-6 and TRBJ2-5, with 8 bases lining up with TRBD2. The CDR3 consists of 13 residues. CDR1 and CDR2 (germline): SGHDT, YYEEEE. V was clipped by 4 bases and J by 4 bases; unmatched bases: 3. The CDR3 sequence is CASSPGGRETQYF. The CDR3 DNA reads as TGTGCCAGCAGCCCGGGGGGGCGAGAGACCCAGTACTTC.

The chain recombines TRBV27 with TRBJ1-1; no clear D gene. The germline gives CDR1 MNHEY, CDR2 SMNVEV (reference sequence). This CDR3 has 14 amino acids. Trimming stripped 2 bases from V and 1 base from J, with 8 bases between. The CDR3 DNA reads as TGTGCCAGCAGTTTAGAGAGATCGAACACTGAAGCTTTCTTT. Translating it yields CASSLERSNTEAFF.

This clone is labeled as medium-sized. CDR3 sequence (DNA): TGTGCCTGGAGTCATACAGGGGGTTGGACTGAAGCTTTCTTT. Translating gives CAWSHTGGWTEAFF. This chain uses TRBV30 with TRBJ1-1; 8 nucleotides line up with TRBD1. Germline V lookup: CDR1 GTSNPN, CDR2 SVGIG (reference sequence). This CDR3 is 14 amino acids long. V lost 2 bases and J lost 5; bases outside the gene matches: 7.

CDR3 nucleotides: TGTGCCAGTAGTATAGGAGCAACGGGAGGAAAGACCCAGTACTTC. It specifies CASSIGATGGKTQYF. The chain links TRBV19 to TRBJ2-5, with 7 bases fitting TRBD2. Trimming cost V 1 base and J 6 bases; bases outside gene matches: 8. Germline values: CDR1 LNHDA, CDR2 SQIVND (reference sequence). CDR3 length: 15 residues.

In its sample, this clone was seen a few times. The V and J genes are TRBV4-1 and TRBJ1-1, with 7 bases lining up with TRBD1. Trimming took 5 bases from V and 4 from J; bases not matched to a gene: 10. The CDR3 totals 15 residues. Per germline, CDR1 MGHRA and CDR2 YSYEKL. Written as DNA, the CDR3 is TGCGCCAGCAGCGGGGGGGCAGGGGGAGTCACTGAAGCTTTCTTT. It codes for CASSGGAGGVTEAFF.

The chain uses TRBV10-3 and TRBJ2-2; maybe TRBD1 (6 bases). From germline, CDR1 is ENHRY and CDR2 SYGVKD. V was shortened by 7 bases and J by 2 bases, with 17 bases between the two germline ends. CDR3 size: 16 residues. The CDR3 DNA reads TGTGCCATCACCACGACCGAGGGGGACAACACCGGGGAGCTGTTTTTT. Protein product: CAITTTEGDNTGELFF.

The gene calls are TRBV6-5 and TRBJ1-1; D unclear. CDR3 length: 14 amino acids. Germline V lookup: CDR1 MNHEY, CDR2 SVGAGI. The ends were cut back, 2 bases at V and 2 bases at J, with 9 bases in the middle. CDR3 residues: CASSYTAPNTEAFF. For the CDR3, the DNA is TGTGCCAGCAGTTACACAGCACCCAACACTGAAGCTTTCTTT.

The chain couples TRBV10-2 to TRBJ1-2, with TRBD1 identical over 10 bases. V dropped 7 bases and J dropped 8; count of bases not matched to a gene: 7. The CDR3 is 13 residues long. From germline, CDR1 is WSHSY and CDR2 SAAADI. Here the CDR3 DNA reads TGCGCCAGCACGAAAGGGACAGGGGTAGGCTACACCTTC. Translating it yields CASTKGTGVGYTF.

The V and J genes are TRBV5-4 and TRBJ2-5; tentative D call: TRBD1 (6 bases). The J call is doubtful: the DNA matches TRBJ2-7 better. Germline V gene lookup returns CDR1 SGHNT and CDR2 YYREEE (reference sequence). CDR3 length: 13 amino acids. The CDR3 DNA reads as TGTGCCAGCAGCTTAAGGGGGACCAACGAGCAGTACTTC. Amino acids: CASSLRGTNEQYF.

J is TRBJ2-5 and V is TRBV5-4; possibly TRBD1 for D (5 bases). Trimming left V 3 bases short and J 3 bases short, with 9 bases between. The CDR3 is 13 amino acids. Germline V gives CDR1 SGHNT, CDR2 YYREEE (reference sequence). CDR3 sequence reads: CASSSQGEETQYF. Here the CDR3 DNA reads TGTGCCAGCAGCTCCCAAGGGGAAGAGACCCAGTACTTC.

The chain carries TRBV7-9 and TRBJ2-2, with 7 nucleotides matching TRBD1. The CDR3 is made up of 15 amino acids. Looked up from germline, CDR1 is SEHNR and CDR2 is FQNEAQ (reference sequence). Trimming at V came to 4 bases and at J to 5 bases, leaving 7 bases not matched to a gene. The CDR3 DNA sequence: TGTGCCAGCAGCTCTTGGGACAGAAGGACCGGGGAGCTGTTTTTT. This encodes CASSSWDRRTGELFF.

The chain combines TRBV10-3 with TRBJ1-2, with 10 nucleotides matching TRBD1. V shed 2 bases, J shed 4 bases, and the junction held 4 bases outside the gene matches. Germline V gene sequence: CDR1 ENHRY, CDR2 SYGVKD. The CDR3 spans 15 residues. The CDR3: CAISEGTGEGYGYTF. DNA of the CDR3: TGTGCCATCAGTGAGGGGACAGGGGAAGGCTATGGCTACACCTTC.

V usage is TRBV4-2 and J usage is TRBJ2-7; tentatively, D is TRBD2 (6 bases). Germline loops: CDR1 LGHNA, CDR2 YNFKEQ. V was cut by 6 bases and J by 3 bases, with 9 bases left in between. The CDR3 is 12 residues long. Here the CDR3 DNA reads TGTGCCAGCAGTCTGACTAGCTACGAGCAGTACTTC. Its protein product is CASSLTSYEQYF.

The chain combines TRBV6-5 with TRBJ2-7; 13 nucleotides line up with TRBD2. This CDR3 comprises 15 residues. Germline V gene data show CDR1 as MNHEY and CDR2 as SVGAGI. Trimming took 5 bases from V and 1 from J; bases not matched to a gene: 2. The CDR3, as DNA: TGTGCCAGCAGTACTAGCGGGGGGGCTTCCTACGAGCAGTACTTC. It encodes CASSTSGGASYEQYF.

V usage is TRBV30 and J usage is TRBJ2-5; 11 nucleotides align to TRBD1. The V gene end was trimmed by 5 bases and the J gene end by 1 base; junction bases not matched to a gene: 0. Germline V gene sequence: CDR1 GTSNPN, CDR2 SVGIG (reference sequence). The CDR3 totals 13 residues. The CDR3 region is CAWGTGGQETQYF. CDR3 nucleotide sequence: TGTGCCTGGGGGACAGGGGGCCAAGAGACCCAGTACTTC. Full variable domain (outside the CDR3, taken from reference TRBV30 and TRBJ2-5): SQTIHQWPATLVQPVGSPLSLECTVEGTSNPNLYWYRQAAGRGLQLLFYSVGIGQISSEVPQNLSASRPQDRQFILSSKKLLLSDSGFYLCAWGTGGQETQYFGPGTRLLVL.

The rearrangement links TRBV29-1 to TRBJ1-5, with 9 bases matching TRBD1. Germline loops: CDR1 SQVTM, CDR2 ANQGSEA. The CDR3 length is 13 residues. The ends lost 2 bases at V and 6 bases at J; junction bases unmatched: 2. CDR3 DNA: TGCAGCGTTGAACTGGACAGGGGTCAGCCCCAGCATTTT. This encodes CSVELDRGQPQHF.

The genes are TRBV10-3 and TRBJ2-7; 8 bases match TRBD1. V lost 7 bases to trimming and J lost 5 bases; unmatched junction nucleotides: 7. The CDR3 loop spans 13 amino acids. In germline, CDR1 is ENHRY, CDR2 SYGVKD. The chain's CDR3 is CAITRQGRDEQYF. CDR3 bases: TGTGCCATCACCCGACAGGGGCGCGACGAGCAGTACTTC.

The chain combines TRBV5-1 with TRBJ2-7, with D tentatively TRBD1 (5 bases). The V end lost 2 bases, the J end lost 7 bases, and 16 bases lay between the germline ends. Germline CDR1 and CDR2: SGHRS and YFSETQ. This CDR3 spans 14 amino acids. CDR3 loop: CASSFGDSSGEQYF. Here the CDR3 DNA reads TGCGCCAGCAGCTTCGGAGACAGCTCTGGGGAGCAGTACTTC.

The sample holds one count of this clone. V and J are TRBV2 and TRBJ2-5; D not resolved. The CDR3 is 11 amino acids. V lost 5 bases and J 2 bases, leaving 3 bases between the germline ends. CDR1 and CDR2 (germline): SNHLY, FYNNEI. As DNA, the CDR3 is TGTGCCAGCAGTATACAAGAGACCCAGTACTTC. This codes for CASSIQETQYF.

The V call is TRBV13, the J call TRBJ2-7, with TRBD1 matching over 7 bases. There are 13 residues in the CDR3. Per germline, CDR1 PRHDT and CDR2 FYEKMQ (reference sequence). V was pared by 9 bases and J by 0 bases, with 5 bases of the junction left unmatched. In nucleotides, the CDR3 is TGTGCCAGTACGGGACAGAGCTCCTACGAGCAGTACTTC. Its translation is CASTGQSSYEQYF.

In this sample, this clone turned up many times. The CDR3 DNA reads as TGTGCCTGGAGTGTACTAGGCAAGAACACTGAAGCTTTCTTT. It is translated as CAWSVLGKNTEAFF. The chain is built from TRBV30 and TRBJ1-1; D is unclear. CDR3 size: 14 residues. Germline V gene data show CDR1 as GTSNPN and CDR2 as SVGIG (reference sequence). V lost 0 bases and J lost 1, with 9 bases in between.

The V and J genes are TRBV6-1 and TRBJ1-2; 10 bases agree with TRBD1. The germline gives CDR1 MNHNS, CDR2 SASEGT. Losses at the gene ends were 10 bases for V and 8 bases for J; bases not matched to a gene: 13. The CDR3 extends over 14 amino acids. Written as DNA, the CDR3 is TGTGCCACCCGCCGGGACAGGGGTTCTATCGGCTACACCTTC. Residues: CATRRDRGSIGYTF.

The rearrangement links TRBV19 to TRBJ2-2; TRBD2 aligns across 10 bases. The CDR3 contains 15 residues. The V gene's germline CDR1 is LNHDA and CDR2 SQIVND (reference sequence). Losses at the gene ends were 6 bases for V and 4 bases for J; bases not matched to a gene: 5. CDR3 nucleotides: TGTGCCAGTAGGCTAGCGGGGGAGGTCACCGGGGAGCTGTTTTTT. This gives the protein CASRLAGEVTGELFF.